The 17 T cell receptor beta chains reported below all come from one sample, sequenced in a study of OX40 agonist ivuxolimab in advanced cancers. Using immunoSEQ multiplex PCR, the repertoire was profiled, and TCRdb retains in-frame clones only, with some absent. The table records about 53,000 clones, about 88% of them present only once. The specimen was CD4+ or CD8+ T cells sorted from blood, collected in a trial of the OX40 agonist ivuxolimab. Receptors originate from an adult with an advanced solid tumor such as melanoma, head and neck, liver or kidney cancer.

V usage is TRBV11-2 and J usage is TRBJ2-1, with a weak D call TRBD1 (6 bases). This CDR3 is built from 12 residues. V was clipped by 5 bases and J by 6 bases, with 8 bases between them. CDR1 and CDR2 from the germline V gene are SGHAT and FQNNGV. The DNA of the CDR3 is TGTGCCAGCAGCCGGGACACCAATGAGCAGTTCTTC. Translated: CASSRDTNEQFF.

The chain recombines TRBV10-3 with TRBJ2-7, with 9 bases fitting TRBD1. J lost 2 bases, V lost 4 bases, and 3 bases had no gene match. The CDR3 contains 14 residues. Germline CDR1 reads ENHRY; CDR2 reads SYGVKD. The CDR3 bases are TGTGCCATCAGTGCACGGACAGGGGCCTACGAGCAGTACTTC. Translated, it gives CAISARTGAYEQYF.

The rearrangement links TRBV7-3 to TRBJ2-5; 8 bases map to TRBD2. There are 13 residues in the CDR3. The germline V gene has CDR1 SGHTA and CDR2 FQGTGA. The trim removed 8 bases at V and 3 bases at J, leaving 5 bases unmatched. CDR3 DNA: TGTGCCAGCGCGCGGGGGGATGAAGAGACCCAGTACTTC. This codes for CASARGDEETQYF.

The V call is TRBV18, the J call TRBJ2-1, with TRBD1 matching over 9 bases. The CDR3 loop spans 14 amino acids. V lost 3 bases to trimming and J lost 5 bases; unmatched junction nucleotides: 2. CDR1 and CDR2 from the germline V gene are KGHSH and LQKENI. CDR3 coding DNA: TGTGCCAGCTCACCGGGACAGGGTAACAATGAGCAGTTCTTC. Protein: CASSPGQGNNEQFF.

The V call is TRBV11-2, the J call TRBJ1-1; D is uncertain. Germline V gene lookup returns CDR1 SGHAT and CDR2 FQNNGV. The CDR3 consists of 14 residues. V gave up 6 bases and J gave up 3 bases, with 14 bases separating them. In DNA, the CDR3 is TGTGCCAGCAGACAATGGTCGGTTCACACTGAAGCTTTCTTT. It translates to CASRQWSVHTEAFF.

This clone showed up just once. Relative to the germline gene, one junction end is altered; a read error may explain this. The V gene is TRBV7-7, the J gene TRBJ1-5, with 7 bases aligning to TRBD1. Germline V gene lookup returns CDR1 SSHAT and CDR2 FNYEAQ (reference sequence). This CDR3 contains 13 residues. The CDR3 region has the DNA TGTGCTAGCAGCCTGGACAGGAATCAGCCCCAGCATTTT. As protein: CASSLDRNQPQHF. The whole variable domain, remainder taken from reference TRBV7-7 and TRBJ1-5, is GAGVSQSPRYKVTKRGQDVTLRCDPISSHATLYWYQQALGQGPEFLTYFNYEAQPDKSGLPSDRFSAERPEGSISTLTIQRTEQRDSAMYRCASSLDRNQPQHFGDGTRLSIL.

The gene calls are TRBV11-3 and TRBJ1-4; the D is unclear. Germline V gene lookup returns CDR1 SGHNT and CDR2 YENEEA. Trimming removed 6 bases at V and 8 bases at J, with 13 bases between. This CDR3 comprises 13 residues. This CDR3 reads CASSTHPGEKLFF. The DNA for the CDR3 is TGTGCCAGCAGTACCCACCCTGGGGAAAAACTGTTTTTT.

The chain recombines TRBV11-2 with TRBJ2-2; no reliable D call. This CDR3 is built from 14 residues. Germline CDR1 and CDR2: SGHAT and FQNNGV. Trimming pared 3 bases from V and 3 bases from J, leaving 8 bases between. In nucleotides, the CDR3 is TGTGCCAGCAGCTTTTTGGAGTACACCGGGGAGCTGTTTTTT. This encodes CASSFLEYTGELFF.

This clone was seen a single time. The chain is built from TRBV18 and TRBJ1-1; D is undetermined. Trimming removed 4 bases from V and 6 bases from J, with 9 bases in between. From germline, CDR1 is KGHSH and CDR2 LQKENI. CDR3 size: 12 residues. This chain's CDR3 is CASSLTRAEAFF. For the CDR3, the DNA is TGTGCCAGCTCACTAACACGGGCTGAAGCTTTCTTT.

This chain uses TRBV2 with TRBJ1-4; the match to TRBD1 covers 8 bases. V dropped 6 bases and J dropped 0; count of bases not matched to a gene: 3. Germline CDR1 SNHLY, CDR2 FYNNEI. The CDR3 is 15 residues long. As DNA, the CDR3 is TGTGCCAGCAGACAGGGGGTGGCAACTAATGAAAAACTGTTTTTT. This sequence encodes CASRQGVATNEKLFF.

V is TRBV6-5 and J is TRBJ1-6; D not resolved. V lost 2 bases to trimming and J lost 5 bases, with 7 bases between them. The germline CDR1 and CDR2 sequences are MNHEY and SVGAGI. This CDR3 is 14 amino acids long. The DNA for the CDR3 is TGTGCCAGCAGTTACGGGCAGAATAATTCACCCCTCCACTTT. Amino acids: CASSYGQNNSPLHF.

J is TRBJ2-1 and V is TRBV5-1; 9 bases agree with TRBD2. Germline loops: CDR1 SGHRS, CDR2 YFSETQ. The CDR3 contains 15 residues. The V and J ends lost 1 base and 5 bases, in that order; junction bases with no gene match: 4. CDR3 region: CASSLSGGSDNEQFF. CDR3 nucleotide sequence: TGCGCCAGCAGCTTGAGCGGGGGGTCCGACAATGAGCAGTTCTTC.

The chain combines TRBV5-8 with TRBJ2-7; 11 nucleotides align to TRBD1. Germline lookup yields CDR1 SGHTS and CDR2 YDEGEE. The trim removed 4 bases at V and 4 bases at J, leaving 4 bases unmatched. This CDR3 comprises 14 residues. The CDR3 spells CASSRGQGAYEQYF. CDR3 coding DNA: TGTGCCAGCAGCCGAGGACAGGGGGCATACGAGCAGTACTTC.

The J gene is TRBJ2-3, the V gene TRBV10-3; TRBD2 agrees at 7 bases. This CDR3 has 14 amino acids. V gave up 4 bases and J gave up 4 bases; unmatched junction bases: 5. The germline V gene has CDR1 ENHRY and CDR2 SYGVKD. CDR3: CAISVRELSDTQYF. In nucleotides, the CDR3 is TGTGCCATCAGTGTGCGGGAGTTGTCAGATACGCAGTATTTT.

The V gene is TRBV25-1, the J gene TRBJ1-3; no firm D call. Germline lookup yields CDR1 MGHDK and CDR2 SYGVNS. V was shortened by 5 bases and J by 4 bases, with 15 bases between the two germline ends. The CDR3 loop spans 15 amino acids. CDR3 DNA sequence: TGTGCCAGCAGTTTCGGGGAGGTAGGCGGAAACACCATATATTTT. Translated: CASSFGEVGGNTIYF.

The J gene is TRBJ1-4, the V gene TRBV6-5, with 9 bases fitting TRBD1. This CDR3 region has 15 residues. Looked up from germline, CDR1 is MNHEY and CDR2 is SVGAGI. V lost 6 bases, J lost 5 bases, and 7 bases stayed unmatched. CDR3 nucleotide sequence: TGTGCCAGCAGCTCACTGGGGACAGGGAATGAAAAACTGTTTTTT. This codes for CASSSLGTGNEKLFF.

This clone was counted once. V gene TRBV9 combines with J gene TRBJ2-5; D is possibly TRBD2 (6 bases). The V end lost 0 bases, the J end lost 5 bases, and 17 bases lay between the germline ends. In germline, CDR1 is SGDLS, CDR2 YYNGEE. This CDR3 region has 16 residues. The DNA of the CDR3 is TGTGCCAGCAGCGTAGAAGCGGGCCAGGGACGTGAGACCCAGTACTTC. Translation: CASSVEAGQGRETQYF.